The 3 T cell receptor beta chains below all came from one sample that was sequenced in a study of cytomegalovirus exposure and HLA in healthy donors. Clones were sequenced by immunoSEQ multiplex PCR, and TCRdb holds only the in-frame ones, with some missing. Found here are 150,000 to 180,000 clones, around 83% of them singletons; the top ten hold approximately 2%. Material: PBMCs. The origin of the receptors is a human donor in good health.

This clone was detected only a few times. The chain carries TRBV6-5 and TRBJ2-2; 11 bases match TRBD1. Germline values: CDR1 MNHEY, CDR2 SVGAGI. The trim removed 6 bases at V and 4 bases at J, leaving 4 bases unmatched. The CDR3 is 15 residues long. The CDR3 DNA sequence: TGTGCCAGCAGGGACAGGGGGCGAGTCACCGGGGAGCTGTTTTTT. Its protein product is CASRDRGRVTGELFF.

The chain is built from TRBV5-8 and TRBJ2-7; D might be TRBD2 (7 bases). CDR1 and CDR2 from the germline V gene are SGHTS and YDEGEE. V lost 5 bases and J 6 bases, leaving 15 bases between the germline ends. The length of the CDR3 is 13 residues. The CDR3 nucleotides are TGTGCCAGCAGGCAAAGGAGGGGGGGCGAGCAGTACTTC. Protein: CASRQRRGGEQYF.

V and J are TRBV11-2 and TRBJ2-3; D not certain. This CDR3 has 11 amino acids. Trimming took 5 bases from V and 2 from J, leaving 2 bases between them. In germline, CDR1 is SGHAT, CDR2 FQNNGV. The CDR3 DNA reads as TGTGCCAGCAGCCACACAGATACGCAGTATTTT. Protein: CASSHTDTQYF.